This T cell receptor (beta chain) was documented in a study of cytotoxic CD8 clonotypes in ibrutinib-treated CLL. Method: immunoSEQ multiplex PCR; TCRdb's copy keeps in-frame clones and lacks some. The sample gives 150,000 or so clones, more than 75% of which show up once; approximately 2% is in the top ten. Germline V gives CDR1 SGHRS, CDR2 YFSETQ. The V and J ends lost 4 bases and 0 bases, in that order; junction bases with no gene match: 19. CDR3 length: 20 residues. The sequence came from a human donor with chronic lymphocytic leukemia. The material sequenced was PBMCs, taken after 12 months of ibrutinib treatment. V and J are TRBV5-1 and TRBJ2-1; 7 positions agree with TRBD2. The CDR3 loop reads CASSLSGRVASPSSYNEQFF. CDR3 DNA: TGCGCCAGCAGCCTCAGTGGGAGGGTAGCTTCCCCAAGCTCCTACAATGAGCAGTTCTTC.